This T cell receptor (beta chain) appears in the sequencing data of a study of T cell repertoires in cytomegalovirus infection. Whole-study context: Indications of both CMV infection and matching HLA type were provided by public TCR beta signatures.

Findings and limits, study-wide: Carriers of CMV plus the relevant HLA were identified by cumulative public TCR beta family frequency. It was HLA-C-restricted CMV-specific TCR beta clonotypes that dominated the response ex vivo.

Via MiXCR, TCRdb re-called the reads, giving one row per CDR3 protein. The data contain some 680,000 distinct CDR3 sequences, approximately 40% of them singletons. This clonotype came up many times. Its antigen is currently unknown. Between the trimmed V and J ends, which lost 5 bases and 6 bases, there was a span of 20 bases. The V gene's germline CDR1 is SGHTA and CDR2 FQGNSA. The CDR3 runs 16 residues. The sequencing input was PBMCs. This chain links TRBV7-2 with TRBJ1-3, with D unclear. The sequence was collected from a human donor in good health (CMV status not recorded). Some clones in this sample may be carry-over from other donors' samples. This CDR3 is CASSLRWSGGENTIYF. As DNA, the CDR3 is TGTGCCAGCAGCCTCCGGTGGAGCGGTGGGGAAAACACCATATATTTT.